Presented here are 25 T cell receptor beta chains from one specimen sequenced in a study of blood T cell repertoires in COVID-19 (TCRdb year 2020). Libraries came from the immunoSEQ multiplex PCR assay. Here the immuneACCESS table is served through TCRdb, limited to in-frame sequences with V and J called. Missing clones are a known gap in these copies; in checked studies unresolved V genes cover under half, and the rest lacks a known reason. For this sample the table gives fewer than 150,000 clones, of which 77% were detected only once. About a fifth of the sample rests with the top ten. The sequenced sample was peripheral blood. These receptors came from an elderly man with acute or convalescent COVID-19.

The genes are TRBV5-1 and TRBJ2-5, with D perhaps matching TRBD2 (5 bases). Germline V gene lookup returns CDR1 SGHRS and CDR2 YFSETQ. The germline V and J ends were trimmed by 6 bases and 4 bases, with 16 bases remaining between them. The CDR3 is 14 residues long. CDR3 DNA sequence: TGCGCCAGCACCGGGAACCCCTCGGGAGAGACCCAGTACTTC. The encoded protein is CASTGNPSGETQYF. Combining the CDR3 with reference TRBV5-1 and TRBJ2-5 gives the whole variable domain KAGVTQTPRYLIKTRGQQVTLSCSPISGHRSVSWYQQTPGQGLQFLFEYFSETQRNKGNFPGRFSGRQFSNSRSEMNVSTLELGDSALYLCASTGNPSGETQYFGPGTRLLVL.

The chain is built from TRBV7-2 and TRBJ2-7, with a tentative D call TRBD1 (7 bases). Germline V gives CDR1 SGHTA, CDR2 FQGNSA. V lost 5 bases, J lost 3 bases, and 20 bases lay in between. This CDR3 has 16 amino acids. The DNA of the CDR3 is TGTGCCAGCAGCCTACAGGGGTCCGCGGGACACTACGAGCAGTACTTC. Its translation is CASSLQGSAGHYEQYF.

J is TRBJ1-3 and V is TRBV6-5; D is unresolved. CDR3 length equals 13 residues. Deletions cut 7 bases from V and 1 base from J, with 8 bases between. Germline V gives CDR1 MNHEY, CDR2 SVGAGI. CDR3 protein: CASIPLSGNTIYF. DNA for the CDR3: TGTGCCAGCATCCCTCTGTCTGGAAACACCATATATTTT.

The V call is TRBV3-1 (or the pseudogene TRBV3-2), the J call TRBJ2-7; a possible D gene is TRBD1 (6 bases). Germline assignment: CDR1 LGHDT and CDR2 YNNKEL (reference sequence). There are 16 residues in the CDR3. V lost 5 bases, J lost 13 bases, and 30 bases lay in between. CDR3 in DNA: TGTGCCAGCAGCGACGGGACACAGTCGAGATTTGGTTTTCTATACTTC. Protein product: CASSDGTQSRFGFLYF.

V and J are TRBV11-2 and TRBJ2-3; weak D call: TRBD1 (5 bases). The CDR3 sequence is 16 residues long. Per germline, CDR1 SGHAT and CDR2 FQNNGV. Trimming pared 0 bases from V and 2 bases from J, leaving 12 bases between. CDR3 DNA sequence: TGTGCCAGCAGCTTAGATGGACACCCGTCCACAGATACGCAGTATTTT. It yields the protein CASSLDGHPSTDTQYF.

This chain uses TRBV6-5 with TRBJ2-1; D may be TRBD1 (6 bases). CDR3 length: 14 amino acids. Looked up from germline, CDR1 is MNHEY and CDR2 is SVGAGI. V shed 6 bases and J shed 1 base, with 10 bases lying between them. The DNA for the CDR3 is TGTGCCAGCAGCCTAGGACAGTCCTACAATGAGCAGTTCTTC. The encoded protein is CASSLGQSYNEQFF.

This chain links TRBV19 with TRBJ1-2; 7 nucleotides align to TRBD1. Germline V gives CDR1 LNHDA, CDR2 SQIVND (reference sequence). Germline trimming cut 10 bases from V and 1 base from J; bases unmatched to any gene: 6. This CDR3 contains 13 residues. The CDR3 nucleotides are TGTGCCACCACCCAGGGGGTTAACTATGGCTACACCTTC. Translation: CATTQGVNYGYTF.

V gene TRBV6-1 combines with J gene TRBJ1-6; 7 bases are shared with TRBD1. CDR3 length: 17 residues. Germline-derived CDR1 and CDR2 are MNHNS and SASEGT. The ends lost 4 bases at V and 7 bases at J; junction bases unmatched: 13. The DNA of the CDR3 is TGTGCCAGCAGTGGGACAGGCCGACCGGTGGGCAATTCACCCCTCCACTTT. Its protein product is CASSGTGRPVGNSPLHF.

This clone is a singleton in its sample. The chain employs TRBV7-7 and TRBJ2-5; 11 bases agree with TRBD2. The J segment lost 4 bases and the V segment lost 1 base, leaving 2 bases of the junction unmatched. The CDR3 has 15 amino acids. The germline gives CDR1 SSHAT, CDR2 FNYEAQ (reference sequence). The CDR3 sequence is CASSLGLAGLETQYF. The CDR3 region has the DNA TGTGCCAGCAGCTTAGGACTAGCGGGGTTAGAGACCCAGTACTTC.

CDR3 sequence (DNA): TGTGCCACCAGAAATGACTCAGCGGGGAAGTCCTACAATGAGCAGTTCTTC. Residues: CATRNDSAGKSYNEQFF. This rearrangement joins TRBV24-1 to TRBJ2-1, with 7 nucleotides matching TRBD2. The CDR3 is 17 residues long. The V segment lost 7 bases and the J segment 1 base; nucleotides outside the gene matches: 12. Germline CDR1 reads KGHDR; CDR2 reads SFDVKD.

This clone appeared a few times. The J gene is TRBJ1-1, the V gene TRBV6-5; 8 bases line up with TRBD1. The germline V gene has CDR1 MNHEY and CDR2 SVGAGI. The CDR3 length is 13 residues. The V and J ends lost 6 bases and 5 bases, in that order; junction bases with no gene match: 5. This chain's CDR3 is CASRRQGFTEAFF. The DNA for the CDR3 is TGTGCCAGCAGGAGACAGGGGTTTACTGAAGCTTTCTTT.

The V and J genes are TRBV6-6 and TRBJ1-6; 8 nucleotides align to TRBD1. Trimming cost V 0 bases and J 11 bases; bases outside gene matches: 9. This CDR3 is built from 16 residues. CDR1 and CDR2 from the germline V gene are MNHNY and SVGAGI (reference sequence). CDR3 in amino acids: CASSYSRDRRGPPLHF. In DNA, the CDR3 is TGTGCCAGCAGTTACTCCCGGGACAGGAGGGGGCCACCCCTCCACTTT.

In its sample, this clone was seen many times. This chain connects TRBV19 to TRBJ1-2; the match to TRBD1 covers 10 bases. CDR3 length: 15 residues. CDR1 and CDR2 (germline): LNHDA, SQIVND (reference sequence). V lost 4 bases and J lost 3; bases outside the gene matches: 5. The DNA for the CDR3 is TGTGCCAGTAGTACCCGGGACAGGGGAGACTATGGCTACACCTTC. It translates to CASSTRDRGDYGYTF.

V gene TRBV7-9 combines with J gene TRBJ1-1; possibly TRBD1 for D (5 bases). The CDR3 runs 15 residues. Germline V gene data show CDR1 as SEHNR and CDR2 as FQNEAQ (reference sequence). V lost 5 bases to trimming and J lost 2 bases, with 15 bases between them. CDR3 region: CASSPDTTDNTEAFF. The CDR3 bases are TGTGCCAGCAGCCCGGACACCACAGACAACACTGAAGCTTTCTTT.

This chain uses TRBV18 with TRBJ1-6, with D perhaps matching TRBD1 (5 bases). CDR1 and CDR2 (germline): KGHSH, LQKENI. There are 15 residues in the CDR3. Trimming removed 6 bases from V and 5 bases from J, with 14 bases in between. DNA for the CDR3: TGTGCCAGCTCGGGGCTCTCCTTCAATAATTCACCCCTCCACTTT. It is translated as CASSGLSFNNSPLHF. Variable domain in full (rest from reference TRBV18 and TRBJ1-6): NAGVMQNPRHLVRRRGQEARLRCSPMKGHSHVYWYRQLPEEGLKFMVYLQKENIIDESGMPKERFSAEFPKEGPSILRIQQVVRGDSAAYFCASSGLSFNNSPLHFGNGTRLTVT.

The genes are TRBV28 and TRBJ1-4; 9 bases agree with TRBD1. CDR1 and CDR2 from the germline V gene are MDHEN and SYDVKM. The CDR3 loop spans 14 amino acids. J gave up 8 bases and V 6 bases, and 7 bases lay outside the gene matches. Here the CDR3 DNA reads TGTGCCAGCAGGACAGGGGGGGACGGGGAAAAACTGTTTTTT. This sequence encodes CASRTGGDGEKLFF.

The CDR3: CASRHGTEHGYTF. The CDR3 DNA follows: TGTGCCAGCAGACACGGGACAGAGCATGGCTACACCTTC. The chain couples TRBV28 to TRBJ1-2; 7 bases align to TRBD1. The CDR3 spans 13 residues. CDR1 and CDR2 (germline): MDHEN, SYDVKM. After removal of 6 bases from V and 6 bases from J, the junction contained 7 bases not matched to a gene.

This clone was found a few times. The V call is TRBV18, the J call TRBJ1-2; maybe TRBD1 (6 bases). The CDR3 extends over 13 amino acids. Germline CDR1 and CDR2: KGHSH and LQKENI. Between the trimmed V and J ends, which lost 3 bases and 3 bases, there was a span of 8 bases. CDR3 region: CASSPSGDYGYTF. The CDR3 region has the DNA TGTGCCAGCTCACCTTCAGGGGACTATGGCTACACCTTC. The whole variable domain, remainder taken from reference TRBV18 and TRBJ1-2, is NAGVMQNPRHLVRRRGQEARLRCSPMKGHSHVYWYRQLPEEGLKFMVYLQKENIIDESGMPKERFSAEFPKEGPSILRIQQVVRGDSAAYFCASSPSGDYGYTFGSGTRLTVV.

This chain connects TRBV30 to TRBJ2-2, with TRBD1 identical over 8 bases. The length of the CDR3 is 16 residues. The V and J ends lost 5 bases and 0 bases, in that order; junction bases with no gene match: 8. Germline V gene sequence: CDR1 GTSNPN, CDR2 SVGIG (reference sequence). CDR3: CAWQRRTGPNTGELFF. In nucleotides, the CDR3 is TGTGCCTGGCAGCGAAGGACAGGGCCGAACACCGGGGAGCTGTTTTTT.

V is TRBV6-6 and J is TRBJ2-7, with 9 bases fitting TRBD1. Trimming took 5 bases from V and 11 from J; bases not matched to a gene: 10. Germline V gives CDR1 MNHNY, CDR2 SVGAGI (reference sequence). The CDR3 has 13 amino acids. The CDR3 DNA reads TGTGCCAGCAGTCGACCGACAGGGGGAGAGAAGTACTTC. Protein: CASSRPTGGEKYF.

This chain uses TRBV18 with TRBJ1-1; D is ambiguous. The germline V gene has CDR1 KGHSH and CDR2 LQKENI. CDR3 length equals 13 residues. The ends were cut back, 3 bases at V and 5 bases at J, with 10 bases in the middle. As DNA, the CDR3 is TGTGCCAGCTCACCGAAATTCGGGACTGAAGCTTTCTTT. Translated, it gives CASSPKFGTEAFF.

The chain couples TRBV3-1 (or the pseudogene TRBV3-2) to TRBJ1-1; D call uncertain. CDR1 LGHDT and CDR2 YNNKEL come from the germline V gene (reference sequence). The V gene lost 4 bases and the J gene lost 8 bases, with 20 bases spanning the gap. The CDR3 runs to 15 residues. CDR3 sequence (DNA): TGTGCCAGCAGCCCCCCCCTCGGGGAGGGCAGGGAAGCTTTCTTT. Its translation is CASSPPLGEGREAFF.

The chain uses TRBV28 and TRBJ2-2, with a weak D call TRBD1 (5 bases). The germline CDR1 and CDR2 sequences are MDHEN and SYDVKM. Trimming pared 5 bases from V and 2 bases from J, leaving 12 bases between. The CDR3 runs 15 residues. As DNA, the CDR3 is TGTGCCAGCAGTCCCCAGGGATACAACACCGGGGAGCTGTTTTTT. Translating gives CASSPQGYNTGELFF.

DNA of the CDR3: TGTGCCAGCAGCGTAATGGGACTAGCGGGAGGCAATGAGCAGTTCTTC. Protein product: CASSVMGLAGGNEQFF. This chain uses TRBV9 with TRBJ2-1; TRBD2 matches 15 bases. Trimming cost V 1 base and J 6 bases; bases outside gene matches: 2. CDR1 is SGDLS, CDR2 YYNGEE, per germline. The CDR3 runs 16 residues.

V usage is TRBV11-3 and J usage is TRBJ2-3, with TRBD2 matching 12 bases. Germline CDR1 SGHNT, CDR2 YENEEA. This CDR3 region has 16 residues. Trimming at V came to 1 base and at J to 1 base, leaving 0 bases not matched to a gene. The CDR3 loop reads CASSLGTSGGTDTQYF. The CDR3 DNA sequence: TGTGCCAGCAGCTTAGGGACTAGCGGGGGCACAGATACGCAGTATTTT.